This TCR beta chain was sequenced in a study of identical twins. This clonotype was observed a few times. TCRdb re-derived calls from the 5' RACE reads in MiXCR, one entry per CDR3 protein. The sample includes under 300,000 distinct CDR3 sequences, over 5.5% seen only once; the top ten take approximately 14%. V was pared by 2 bases and J by 8 bases, with 9 bases between. The CDR3 contains 13 residues. CDR1 and CDR2 from the germline V gene are LGHNA and YSLEER. Another study also made use of these data, one on T cells expressing NK-cell markers.

This chain links TRBV4-3 with TRBJ1-4; perhaps TRBD1 as D (5 bases). The sequenced sample was CD8+ T cells sorted from blood. The clonotype comes from a woman younger than 35 in good health. The CDR3 is CASSQPAGEKLFF. Here the CDR3 DNA reads TGCGCCAGCAGCCAACCCGCAGGGGAAAAACTGTTTTTT.